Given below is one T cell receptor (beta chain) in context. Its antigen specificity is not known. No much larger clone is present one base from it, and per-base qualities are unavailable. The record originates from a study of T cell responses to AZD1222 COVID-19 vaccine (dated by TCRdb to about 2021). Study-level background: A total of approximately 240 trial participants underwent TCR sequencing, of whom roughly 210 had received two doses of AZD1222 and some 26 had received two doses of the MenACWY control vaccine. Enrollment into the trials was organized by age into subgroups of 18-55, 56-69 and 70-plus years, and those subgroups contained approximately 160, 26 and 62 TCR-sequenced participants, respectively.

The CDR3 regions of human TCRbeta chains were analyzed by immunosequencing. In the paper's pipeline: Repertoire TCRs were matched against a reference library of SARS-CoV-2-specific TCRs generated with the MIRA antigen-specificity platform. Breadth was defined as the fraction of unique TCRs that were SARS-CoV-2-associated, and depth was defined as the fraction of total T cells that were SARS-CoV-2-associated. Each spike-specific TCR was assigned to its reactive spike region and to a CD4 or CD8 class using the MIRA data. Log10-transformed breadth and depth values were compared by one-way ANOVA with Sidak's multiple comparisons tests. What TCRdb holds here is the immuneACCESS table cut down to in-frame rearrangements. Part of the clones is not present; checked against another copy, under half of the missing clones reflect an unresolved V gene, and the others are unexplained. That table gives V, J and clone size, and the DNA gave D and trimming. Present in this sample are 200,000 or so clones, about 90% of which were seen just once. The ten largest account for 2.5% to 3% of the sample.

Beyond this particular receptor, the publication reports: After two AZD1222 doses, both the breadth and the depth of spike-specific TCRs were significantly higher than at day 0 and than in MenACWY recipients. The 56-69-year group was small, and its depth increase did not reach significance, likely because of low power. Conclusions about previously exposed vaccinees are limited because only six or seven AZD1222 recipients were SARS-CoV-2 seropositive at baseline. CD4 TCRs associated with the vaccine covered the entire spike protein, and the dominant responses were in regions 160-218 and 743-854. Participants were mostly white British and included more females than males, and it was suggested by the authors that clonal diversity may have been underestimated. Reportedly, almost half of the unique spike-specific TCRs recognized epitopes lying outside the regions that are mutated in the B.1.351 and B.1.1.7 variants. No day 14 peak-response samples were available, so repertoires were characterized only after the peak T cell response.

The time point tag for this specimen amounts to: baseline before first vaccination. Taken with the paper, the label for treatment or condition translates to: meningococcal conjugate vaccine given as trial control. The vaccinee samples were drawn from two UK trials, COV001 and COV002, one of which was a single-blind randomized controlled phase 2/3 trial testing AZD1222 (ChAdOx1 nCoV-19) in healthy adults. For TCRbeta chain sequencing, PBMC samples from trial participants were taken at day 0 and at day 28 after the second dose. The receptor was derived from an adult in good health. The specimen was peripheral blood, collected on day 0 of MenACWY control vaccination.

Here the CDR3 is given as CASSRPVGEAFF. The base sequence is TGTGCCAGCAGCCGCCCCGTAGGTGAAGCTTTCTTT. The rearrangement combines TRBV7-2 with TRBJ1-1; no D segment can be confidently identified. The germline V gene supplies CDR1 SGHTA and CDR2 FQGNSA. The junction carries 11 bases between V and J, which are trimmed by 5 bases and 7 bases respectively. The CDR3 holds 12 amino acids from the cysteine to the phenylalanine. Left in the record is the CDR3 DNA by itself, 36 bases read in frame from the first base.